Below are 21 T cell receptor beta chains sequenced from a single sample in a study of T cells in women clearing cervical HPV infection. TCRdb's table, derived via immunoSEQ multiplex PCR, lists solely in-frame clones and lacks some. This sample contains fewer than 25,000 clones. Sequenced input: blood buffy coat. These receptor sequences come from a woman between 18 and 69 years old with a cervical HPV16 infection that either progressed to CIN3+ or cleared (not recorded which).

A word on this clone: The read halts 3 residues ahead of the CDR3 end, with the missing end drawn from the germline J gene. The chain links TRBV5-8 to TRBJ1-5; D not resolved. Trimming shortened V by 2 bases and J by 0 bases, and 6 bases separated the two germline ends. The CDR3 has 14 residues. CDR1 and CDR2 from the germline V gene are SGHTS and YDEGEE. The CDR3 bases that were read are TGTGCCAGCAGCTTTCCCAATAGCAATCAGCCC. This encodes CASSFPNSNQP. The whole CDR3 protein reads CASSFPNSNQPQHF.

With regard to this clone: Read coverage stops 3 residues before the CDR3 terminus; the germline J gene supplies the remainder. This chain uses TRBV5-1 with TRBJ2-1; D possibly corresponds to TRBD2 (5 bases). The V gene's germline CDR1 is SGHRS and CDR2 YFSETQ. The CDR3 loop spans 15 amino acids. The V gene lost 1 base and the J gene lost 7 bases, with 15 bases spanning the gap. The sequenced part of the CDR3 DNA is TGCGCCAGCAGCTTGCCCACTAGTAATTGGAATGAG. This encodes CASSLPTSNWNE. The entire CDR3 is CASSLPTSNWNEQFF. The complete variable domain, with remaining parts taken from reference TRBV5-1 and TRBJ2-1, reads KAGVTQTPRYLIKTRGQQVTLSCSPISGHRSVSWYQQTPGQGLQFLFEYFSETQRNKGNFPGRFSGRQFSNSRSEMNVSTLELGDSALYLCASSLPTSNWNEQFFGPGTRLTVL.

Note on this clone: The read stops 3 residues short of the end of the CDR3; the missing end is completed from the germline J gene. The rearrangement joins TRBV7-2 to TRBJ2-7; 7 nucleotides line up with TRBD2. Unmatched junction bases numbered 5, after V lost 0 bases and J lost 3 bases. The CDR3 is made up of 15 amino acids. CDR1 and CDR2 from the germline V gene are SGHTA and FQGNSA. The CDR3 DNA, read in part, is TGTGCCAGCAGCTTAGCCCTGCGGGAGTACTACGAG. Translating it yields CASSLALREYYE. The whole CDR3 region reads CASSLALREYYEQYF.

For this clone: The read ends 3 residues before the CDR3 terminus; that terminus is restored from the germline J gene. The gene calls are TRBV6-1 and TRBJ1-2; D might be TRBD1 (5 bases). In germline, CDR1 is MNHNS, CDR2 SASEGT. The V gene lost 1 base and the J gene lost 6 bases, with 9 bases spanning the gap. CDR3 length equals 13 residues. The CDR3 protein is CASSEEGLHGYTF. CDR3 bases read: TGTGCCAGCAGTGAAGAGGGGCTCCATGGC.

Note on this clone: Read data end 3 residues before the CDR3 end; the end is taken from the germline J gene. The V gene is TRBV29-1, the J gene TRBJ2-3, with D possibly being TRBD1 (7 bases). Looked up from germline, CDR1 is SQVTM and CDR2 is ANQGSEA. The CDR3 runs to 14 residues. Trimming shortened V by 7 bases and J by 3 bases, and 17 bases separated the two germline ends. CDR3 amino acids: CSAALTGRTDTQYF. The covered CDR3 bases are TGCAGCGCCGCACTGACAGGGAGGACAGATACG.

The CDR3 spells CATSPTGGGTEAFF. CDR3 bases read: TGTGCCACCTCCCCGACAGGGGGTGGAACTGAA. The gene calls are TRBV11-2 and TRBJ1-1, with 9 bases identical to TRBD1. Read coverage stops 3 residues before the CDR3 terminus; the germline J gene supplies the remainder. Germline V lookup: CDR1 SGHAT, CDR2 FQNNGV. The length of the CDR3 is 14 residues. Unmatched junction bases numbered 11, after V lost 10 bases and J lost 5 bases.

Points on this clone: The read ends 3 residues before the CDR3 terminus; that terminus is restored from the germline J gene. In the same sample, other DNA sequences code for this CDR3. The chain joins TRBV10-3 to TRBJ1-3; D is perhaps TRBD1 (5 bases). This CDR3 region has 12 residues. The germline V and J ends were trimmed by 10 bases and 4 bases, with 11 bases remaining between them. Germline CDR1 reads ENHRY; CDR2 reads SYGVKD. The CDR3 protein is CATDSDGNTIYF. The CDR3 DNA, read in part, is TGTGCCACCGACAGTGACGGAAACACC.

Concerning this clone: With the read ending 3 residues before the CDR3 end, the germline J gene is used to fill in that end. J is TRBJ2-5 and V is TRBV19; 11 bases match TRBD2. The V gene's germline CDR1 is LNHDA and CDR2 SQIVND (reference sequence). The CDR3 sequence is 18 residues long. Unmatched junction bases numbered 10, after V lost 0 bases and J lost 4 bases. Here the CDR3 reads CASSIDRTSGSVGETQYF. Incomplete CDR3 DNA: TGTGCCAGTAGTATAGACCGAACTAGCGGGAGTGTCGGAGAGACC.

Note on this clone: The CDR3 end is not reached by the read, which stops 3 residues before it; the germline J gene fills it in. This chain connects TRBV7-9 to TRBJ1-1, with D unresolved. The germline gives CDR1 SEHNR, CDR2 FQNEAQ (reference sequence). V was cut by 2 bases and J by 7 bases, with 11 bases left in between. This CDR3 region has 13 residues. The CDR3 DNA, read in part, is TGTGCCAGCAGCTTATCGCAGGCCTATGAA. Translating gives CASSLSQAYE. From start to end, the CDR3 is CASSLSQAYEAFF.

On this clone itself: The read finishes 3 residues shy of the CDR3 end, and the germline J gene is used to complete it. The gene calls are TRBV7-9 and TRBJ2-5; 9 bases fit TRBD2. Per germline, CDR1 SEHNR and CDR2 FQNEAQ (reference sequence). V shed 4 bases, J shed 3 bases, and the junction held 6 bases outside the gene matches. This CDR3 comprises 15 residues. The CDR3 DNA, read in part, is TGTGCCAGCAGCTCCCGGGGACTAGCAGAAGAGACC. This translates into CASSSRGLAEET. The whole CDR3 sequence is CASSSRGLAEETQYF.

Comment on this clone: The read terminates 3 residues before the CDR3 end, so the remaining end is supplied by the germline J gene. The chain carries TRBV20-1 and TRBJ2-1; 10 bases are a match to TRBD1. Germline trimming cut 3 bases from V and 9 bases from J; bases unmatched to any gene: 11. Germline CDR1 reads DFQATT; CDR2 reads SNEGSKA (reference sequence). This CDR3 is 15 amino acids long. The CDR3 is CSASLGTGVLGEQFF. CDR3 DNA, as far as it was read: TGCAGTGCTAGTCTCGGGACAGGGGTTTTGGGTGAG.

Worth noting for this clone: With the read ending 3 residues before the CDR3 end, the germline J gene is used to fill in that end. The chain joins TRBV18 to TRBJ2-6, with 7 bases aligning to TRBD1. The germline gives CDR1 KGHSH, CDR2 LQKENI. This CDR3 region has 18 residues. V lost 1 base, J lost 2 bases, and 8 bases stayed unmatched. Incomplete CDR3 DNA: TGTGCCAGCTCACCACTAAGACAGGGCGGCCCTGGGGCCAACGTC. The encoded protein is CASSPLRQGGPGANV. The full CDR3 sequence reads CASSPLRQGGPGANVLTF.

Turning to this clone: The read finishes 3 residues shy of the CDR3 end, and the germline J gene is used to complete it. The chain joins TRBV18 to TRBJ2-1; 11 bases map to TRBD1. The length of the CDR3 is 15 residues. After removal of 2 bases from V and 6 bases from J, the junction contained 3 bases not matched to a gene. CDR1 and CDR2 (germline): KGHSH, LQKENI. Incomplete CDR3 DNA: TGTGCCAGCTCACCAAGGGGACAGGGGGTCAATGAG. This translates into CASSPRGQGVNE. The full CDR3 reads CASSPRGQGVNEQFF.

CDR3 bases read: TGCAGTGCTCCTCATCCGCCCGGGGGGAATGAAAAG. This sequence encodes CSAPHPPGGNEK. The complete CDR3 reads CSAPHPPGGNEKLFF. V and J are TRBV20-1 and TRBJ2-2; TRBD2 matches 7 bases. The observed sequence ends 3 residues before the CDR3 terminus, with the missing tail filled in from the germline J gene. Germline V gene sequence: CDR1 DFQATT, CDR2 SNEGSKA (reference sequence). This CDR3 is 15 amino acids long.

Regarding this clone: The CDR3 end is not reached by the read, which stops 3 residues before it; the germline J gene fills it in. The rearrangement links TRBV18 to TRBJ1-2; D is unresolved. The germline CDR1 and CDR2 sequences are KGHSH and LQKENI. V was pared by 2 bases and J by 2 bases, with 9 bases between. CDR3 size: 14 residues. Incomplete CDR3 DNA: TGTGCCAGCTCACCAGATCCACGGAACTATGGC. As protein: CASSPDPRNYG. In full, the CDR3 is CASSPDPRNYGYTF.

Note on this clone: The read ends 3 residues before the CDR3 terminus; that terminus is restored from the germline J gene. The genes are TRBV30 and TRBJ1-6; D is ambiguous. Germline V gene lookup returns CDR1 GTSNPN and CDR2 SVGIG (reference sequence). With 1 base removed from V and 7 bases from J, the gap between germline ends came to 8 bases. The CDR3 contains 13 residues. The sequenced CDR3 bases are TGTGCCTGGAGTGGGCAGGCGAATTCACCC. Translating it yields CAWSGQANSP. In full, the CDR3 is CAWSGQANSPLHF.

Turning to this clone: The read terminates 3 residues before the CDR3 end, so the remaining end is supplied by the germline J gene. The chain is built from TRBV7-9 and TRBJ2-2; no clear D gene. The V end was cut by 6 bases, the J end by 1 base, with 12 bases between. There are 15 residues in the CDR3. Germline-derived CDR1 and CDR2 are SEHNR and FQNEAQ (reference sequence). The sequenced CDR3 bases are TGTGCCAGCAGGCAGAATAGCCTGAACACCGGGGAG. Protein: CASRQNSLNTGE. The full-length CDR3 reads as CASRQNSLNTGELFF.

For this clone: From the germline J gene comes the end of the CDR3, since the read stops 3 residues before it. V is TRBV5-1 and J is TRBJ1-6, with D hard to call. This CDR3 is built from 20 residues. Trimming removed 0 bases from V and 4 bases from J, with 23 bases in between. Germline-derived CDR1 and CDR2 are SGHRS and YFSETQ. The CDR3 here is CASSLDDPAHQRLYNSPLHF. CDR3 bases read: TGCGCCAGCAGCTTGGACGACCCCGCGCATCAACGACTATATAATTCACCC.

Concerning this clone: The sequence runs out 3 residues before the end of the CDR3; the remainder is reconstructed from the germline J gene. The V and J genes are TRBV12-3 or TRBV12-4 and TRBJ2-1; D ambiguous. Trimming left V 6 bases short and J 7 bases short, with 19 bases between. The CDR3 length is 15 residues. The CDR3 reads CASSPSAGTRNEQFF. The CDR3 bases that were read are TGTGCCAGCAGCCCCTCAGCAGGTACGCGTAATGAG.

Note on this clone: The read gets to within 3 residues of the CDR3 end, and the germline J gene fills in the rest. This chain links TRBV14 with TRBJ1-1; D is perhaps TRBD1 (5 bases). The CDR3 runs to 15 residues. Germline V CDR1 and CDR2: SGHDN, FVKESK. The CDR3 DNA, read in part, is TGTGCCAGCAGCCAATGGAAGTTGGGGGGGGAAGAA. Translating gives CASSQWKLGGEE. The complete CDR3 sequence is CASSQWKLGGEEAFF.

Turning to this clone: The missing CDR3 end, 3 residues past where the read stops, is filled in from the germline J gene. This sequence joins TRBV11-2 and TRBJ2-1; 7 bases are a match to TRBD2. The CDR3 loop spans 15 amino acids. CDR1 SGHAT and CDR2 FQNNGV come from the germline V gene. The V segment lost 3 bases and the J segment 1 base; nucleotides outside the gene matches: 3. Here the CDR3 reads CASSLTSRSYNEQFF. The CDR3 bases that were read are TGTGCCAGCAGCTTGACTAGCCGGTCCTACAATGAG.